The rows below give T cell receptor beta chains drawn from one sample of a study of OX40 agonist ivuxolimab in advanced cancers. Method: immunoSEQ multiplex PCR; TCRdb's copy keeps in-frame clones and lacks some. The sample lists about 31,000 clones; about 89% were seen once. Here the sequenced sample was CD4+ or CD8+ T cells sorted from blood, taken in a trial of the OX40 agonist ivuxolimab. All receptors come from an adult with an advanced solid tumor such as melanoma, head and neck, liver or kidney cancer. CDR3s include the opening cysteine and the closing phenylalanine or tryptophan. Fields, in order: clone size, D gene, J gene, V gene, CDR3 protein, CDR3 DNA. A D gene is named only where the DNA matches it firmly. The size of a clone is reported for some rows only, either as once, few or many, or as a class for expanded clones.

.,.,TRBJ2-2,TRBV4-1,CASSQDSGELFF,TGCGCCAGCAGCCAAGACTCGGGGGAGCTGTTTTTT
.,TRBD1,TRBJ2-6,TRBV27,CASNTGDGFRSGANVLTF,TGTGCCAGCAATACAGGGGATGGGTTTCGCTCTGGGGCCAACGTCCTGACTTTC
.,TRBD2,TRBJ2-2,TRBV10-3,CATVRTSGEDNTGELFF,TGTGCCACCGTTCGGACTAGCGGGGAAGATAACACCGGGGAGCTGTTTTTT
.,TRBD2,TRBJ2-5,TRBV27,CASAWTSGRSGTQYF,TGTGCCAGCGCCTGGACTAGCGGGCGTTCGGGTACCCAGTACTTC
.,.,TRBJ1-4,TRBV21-1,CASSLRDRGTTNEKLFF,TGTGCCAGCAGCCTTCGGGACAGGGGAACAACTAATGAAAAACTGTTTTTT
.,TRBD1,TRBJ2-7,TRBV4-1,CASSQDRNRGSEQYF,TGCGCCAGCAGCCAAGACCGAAACAGGGGAAGCGAGCAGTACTTC
.,.,TRBJ2-1,TRBV5-1,CASSPPLAISYNEQFF,TGCGCCAGCAGCCCCCCTCTAGCGATCTCCTACAATGAGCAGTTCTTC
.,.,TRBJ2-5,TRBV7-9,CASSLGVNGPASATQYF,TGTGCCAGCAGCTTAGGGGTTAACGGACCAGCGTCGGCGACCCAGTACTTC
.,.,TRBJ1-5,TRBV5-5,CASSLGLGPGQPQHF,TGTGCCAGCAGCTTGGGATTGGGGCCGGGTCAGCCCCAGCATTTT
.,.,TRBJ2-1,TRBV7-8,CASSSPARGEQFF,TGTGCCAGCAGCTCCCCAGCCCGTGGTGAGCAGTTCTTC
.,.,TRBJ2-3,TRBV27,CASSPPGFTDTQYF,TGTGCCAGCAGTCCACCCGGTTTCACAGATACGCAGTATTTT
.,.,TRBJ1-4,TRBV9,CASSVGGDEKLFF,TGTGCCAGCAGCGTAGGCGGAGATGAAAAACTGTTTTTT
.,TRBD1,TRBJ2-5,TRBV28,CASSLEWGQGGPGTQYF,TGTGCCAGCAGTTTGGAATGGGGACAGGGGGGTCCGGGGACCCAGTACTTC
.,.,TRBJ1-1,TRBV25-1,CASSPGEYTEAFF,TGTGCCAGCAGTCCAGGGGAGTACACTGAAGCTTTCTTT
.,.,TRBJ1-5,TRBV4-1,CASSQDRSSNQPQHF,TGCGCCAGCAGCCAAGATCGCAGCAGCAATCAGCCCCAGCATTTT
.,.,TRBJ2-1,TRBV4-1,CASSPRLGNYNEQFF,TGCGCCAGCAGCCCGCGCCTGGGAAATTACAATGAGCAGTTCTTC
.,.,TRBJ1-1,TRBV5-6,CASSLSSEAFF,TGTGCCAGCAGCTTAAGCTCTGAAGCTTTCTTT
once,TRBD2,TRBJ2-1,TRBV27,CASSLTSGDSYNEQFF,TGTGCCAGCAGTTTAACTAGCGGGGACTCCTACAATGAGCAGTTCTTC
.,.,TRBJ1-5,TRBV27,CASSLLGGQPQHF,TGTGCCAGCAGTTTATTAGGGGGTCAGCCCCAGCATTTT
.,.,TRBJ2-3,TRBV9,CASSPESTDTQYF,TGTGCCAGCAGCCCGGAGAGCACAGATACGCAGTATTTT
.,.,TRBJ1-1,TRBV4-2,CANRLTEAFF,TGTGCCAACCGGCTCACTGAAGCTTTCTTT
.,.,TRBJ2-5,TRBV14,CASSRWAAETQYF,TGTGCCAGCAGCCGCTGGGCTGCGGAGACCCAGTACTTC
.,.,TRBJ1-5,TRBV10-2,CASSESGRDQPQHF,TGCGCCAGCAGTGAGTCCGGCCGAGATCAGCCCCAGCATTTT
.,TRBD1,TRBJ1-4,TRBV5-1,CASSTDRANEKLFF,TGCGCCAGCAGCACGGACAGGGCTAATGAAAAACTGTTTTTT
.,.,TRBJ2-1,TRBV4-3,CASSQDTTEQFF,TGCGCCAGCAGCCAAGATACGACTGAGCAGTTCTTC
.,.,TRBJ1-1,TRBV11-2,CASSYPLDSDTEAFF,TGTGCCAGCAGCTACCCCCTGGACAGCGACACTGAAGCTTTCTTT
.,.,TRBJ2-7,TRBV5-5,CASSLEWSGSYEQYF,TGTGCCAGCAGCTTGGAGTGGAGCGGATCCTACGAGCAGTACTTC
.,.,TRBJ2-6,TRBV7-9,CASSPGGSGANVLTF,TGTGCCAGCAGCCCCGGCGGTTCTGGGGCCAACGTCCTGACTTTC
.,.,TRBJ1-1,TRBV10-3,CAVHRGDFEAFF,TGTGCCGTCCACCGAGGGGACTTTGAAGCTTTCTTT
.,.,TRBJ2-7,TRBV5-4,CASSTTSYEQYF,TGTGCCAGCAGCACCACGAGCTACGAGCAGTACTTC
.,TRBD2,TRBJ2-1,TRBV6-4,CASSVTSGGPSEQFF,TGTGCCAGCAGTGTGACTAGCGGGGGACCTTCCGAGCAGTTCTTC
.,TRBD1,TRBJ2-7,TRBV19,CASSNRDSSYEQYF,TGTGCCAGTAGTAACCGGGACAGCTCCTACGAGCAGTACTTC
.,TRBD1,TRBJ2-7,TRBV9,CASSGGTAVSPYEQYF,TGTGCCAGCAGCGGGGGGACAGCCGTGTCCCCCTACGAGCAGTACTTC
.,TRBD1,TRBJ2-2,TRBV9,CASSGSGGRTGELFF,TGTGCCAGCAGCGGCTCAGGGGGCCGCACCGGGGAGCTGTTTTTT
.,.,TRBJ1-5,TRBV4-1,CASSLSPGSYQPQHF,TGCGCCAGCAGCCTATCCCCCGGGAGCTATCAGCCCCAGCATTTT
.,TRBD2,TRBJ2-7,TRBV30,CAWKTSLESYEQYF,TGTGCCTGGAAGACTAGCTTAGAGTCCTACGAGCAGTACTTC
few,TRBD1,TRBJ1-1,TRBV29-1,CSVGAGGHTEAFF,TGCAGCGTTGGTGCAGGGGGCCACACTGAAGCTTTCTTT
.,.,TRBJ1-2,TRBV4-1,CASSQASQAPYGYTF,TGCGCCAGCAGCCAAGCTTCTCAGGCGCCATATGGCTACACCTTC
.,.,TRBJ2-5,TRBV27,CASGSHISSGETQYF,TGTGCCAGCGGCTCCCATATCTCCTCGGGGGAGACCCAGTACTTC
once,TRBD2,TRBJ2-2,TRBV5-4,CASSFSSGRKSGELFF,TGTGCCAGCAGCTTCTCTAGCGGGAGGAAATCCGGGGAGCTGTTTTTT
.,.,TRBJ2-7,TRBV28,CASSRHLISYEQYF,TGTGCCAGCAGCCGACACCTTATCTCCTACGAGCAGTACTTC
.,.,TRBJ2-1,TRBV7-2,CASRAVGVLNEQFF,TGTGCCAGCAGAGCCGTCGGGGTTCTGAATGAGCAGTTCTTC
.,.,TRBJ2-1,TRBV7-2,CASSWAHNEQFF,TGTGCCAGCAGCTGGGCCCACAATGAGCAGTTCTTC
.,TRBD2,TRBJ2-5,TRBV28,CASSFPSGDQETQYF,TGTGCCAGCAGTTTTCCTAGCGGGGATCAAGAGACCCAGTACTTC
few,TRBD1,TRBJ1-6,TRBV28,CASRPQGVNSPLHF,TGTGCCAGCAGACCTCAGGGGGTTAATTCACCCCTCCACTTT
.,TRBD1,TRBJ1-6,TRBV27,CASSFGTGYNSPLHF,TGTGCCAGCAGTTTCGGGACAGGGTATAATTCACCCCTCCACTTT
.,TRBD2,TRBJ2-2,TRBV19,CASIPGGIMNTGELFF,TGTGCCAGTATACCGGGGGGAATAATGAACACCGGGGAGCTGTTTTTT
.,TRBD1,TRBJ1-6,TRBV27,CASPDRVLRSVIGCSYNSPLHF,TGTGCCAGCCCAGACAGGGTGTTGAGGTCGGTGATCGGTTGCTCCTATAATTCACCCCTCCACTTT
.,.,TRBJ1-1,TRBV4-1,CASSQVLGGGGEAFF,TGCGCCAGCAGCCAAGTTCTCGGGGGCGGTGGTGAAGCTTTCTTT
once,.,TRBJ1-4,TRBV7-6,CASSLEVSNEKLFF,TGTGCCAGCAGCCTGGAGGTGTCTAATGAAAAACTGTTTTTT
once,TRBD1,TRBJ1-1,TRBV4-1,CASSQAAQGGYTEAFF,TGCGCCAGCAGCCAAGCCGCCCAGGGGGGGTACACTGAAGCTTTCTTT
once,.,TRBJ1-1,TRBV28,CASSLVGLGDTEAFF,TGTGCCAGCAGTTTAGTGGGATTGGGGGACACTGAAGCTTTCTTT
.,TRBD1,TRBJ1-4,TRBV10-2,CASRDRGFGSEKLFF,TGCGCCAGCAGGGACAGGGGCTTCGGTAGTGAAAAACTGTTTTTT
.,.,TRBJ2-7,TRBV7-9,CASSLAGGGDYEQYF,TGTGCCAGCAGCTTAGCAGGCGGAGGGGACTACGAGCAGTACTTC
.,.,TRBJ2-3,TRBV4-2,CASSPSVLVDTQYF,TGTGCCAGCAGCCCCTCGGTATTGGTGGATACGCAGTATTTT
.,TRBD2,TRBJ2-3,TRBV28,CASSSPGTKHTDTQYF,TGTGCCAGCAGTTCACCCGGGACTAAGCACACAGATACGCAGTATTTT
.,.,TRBJ2-3,TRBV5-1,CASTTGTDTQYF,TGCGCCAGCACCACAGGCACAGATACGCAGTATTTT
.,TRBD2,TRBJ2-5,TRBV5-6,CASSLWTSGILETQYF,TGTGCCAGCAGCCTGTGGACTAGCGGGATTCTAGAGACCCAGTACTTC
.,.,TRBJ2-7,TRBV5-1,CASSPGLGESQYEQYF,TGCGCCAGCAGCCCAGGGTTGGGGGAAAGTCAATACGAGCAGTACTTC